The 20 T cell receptor beta chains below all came from one sample that was sequenced in a study of cytomegalovirus exposure and HLA in healthy donors listed by TCRdb under 2017. The library came from the immunoSEQ multiplex PCR assay. For the multiplex PCR, a mixture combining 60 forward primers for TCR Vbeta segments and 13 reverse primers for TCR Jbeta segments was used. In TCRdb, the immuneACCESS table is reduced to in-frame sequences with V and J assigned. These tables do not hold every clone; where another copy was compared, an unresolved V gene accounts for under half, and the others remain unexplained. In this sample the table shows roughly 230,000 clones, 78% of which occur a single time. In total, the top ten clones hold 0.45% to 0.5% of the sample. The sequenced sample was PBMCs. Every receptor here comes from a boy younger than 18 in good health and CMV-seronegative.

The chain is built from TRBV19 and TRBJ2-7; the D is unclear. The CDR3 is 14 amino acids. The V gene lost 3 bases and the J gene lost 2 bases, with 11 bases spanning the gap. Germline CDR1 is LNHDA and CDR2 is SQIVND (reference sequence). The CDR3 here is CASSMRLPAYEQYF. CDR3 DNA: TGTGCCAGTAGTATGAGACTGCCGGCCTACGAGCAGTACTTC.

The chain carries TRBV2 and TRBJ1-2; perhaps TRBD1 as D (5 bases). The ends were cut back, 7 bases at V and 3 bases at J, with 15 bases in the middle. This CDR3 has 14 amino acids. The germline gives CDR1 SNHLY, CDR2 FYNNEI. CDR3 in amino acids: CASIQGMGYYGYTF. In DNA, the CDR3 is TGTGCCAGCATCCAGGGTATGGGGTACTATGGCTACACCTTC.

The chain carries TRBV11-3 and TRBJ2-7; tentative D call: TRBD1 (6 bases). CDR1 is SGHNT and CDR2 is YENEEA in the germline V gene. The V end was cut by 5 bases, the J end by 0 bases, with 14 bases between. The CDR3 spans 15 residues. The CDR3 region is CASSPYDRSSYEQYF. The CDR3 DNA reads TGTGCCAGCAGCCCATACGACAGGAGCTCCTACGAGCAGTACTTC.

The genes are TRBV6-6 and TRBJ1-2; no clear D gene. Deletions cut 5 bases from V and 7 bases from J, with 17 bases between. CDR1 is MNHNY and CDR2 is SVGAGI in the germline V gene (reference sequence). The CDR3 consists of 14 residues. CDR3 protein: CASSTKVVSSGYTF. CDR3 bases: TGTGCCAGCAGTACTAAGGTTGTGTCGTCTGGCTACACCTTC.

This clone has just one count. The chain is built from TRBV19 and TRBJ1-5; the D is unclear. Trimming took 6 bases from V and 5 from J, leaving 20 bases between them. The length of the CDR3 is 16 residues. The germline V gene has CDR1 LNHDA and CDR2 SQIVND (reference sequence). The CDR3 DNA sequence: TGTGCCAGTAGCAGTTACTGGGAGGAAGGCGATCAGCCCCAGCATTTT. Residues: CASSSYWEEGDQPQHF.

V and J are TRBV7-6 and TRBJ2-5; D is possibly TRBD1 (6 bases). CDR1 and CDR2 (germline): SGHVS, FNYEAQ. The CDR3 extends over 12 amino acids. Trimming cost V 5 bases and J 4 bases, with 8 bases left between them. CDR3 amino acids: CASSQGRETQYF. The DNA for the CDR3 is TGTGCCAGCAGCCAGGGGAGAGAGACCCAGTACTTC.

The rearrangement links TRBV5-1 to TRBJ2-7; D is perhaps TRBD2 (5 bases). Germline V gene sequence: CDR1 SGHRS, CDR2 YFSETQ. V was clipped by 3 bases and J by 2 bases, with 15 bases between them. CDR3 size: 15 residues. CDR3 nucleotides: TGCGCCAGCAGCTACTCAACCGGGGTCACCTACGAGCAGTACTTC. Protein: CASSYSTGVTYEQYF.

The chain recombines TRBV7-9 with TRBJ1-2, with D tentatively TRBD1 (5 bases). Germline V gene data show CDR1 as SEHNR and CDR2 as FQNEAQ (reference sequence). V was trimmed by 5 bases and J by 5 bases, leaving 12 bases between them. The CDR3 is 13 amino acids. DNA for the CDR3: TGTGCCAGCAGCCGCGACAGACTTTATGGCTACACCTTC. This gives the protein CASSRDRLYGYTF.

This chain connects TRBV6-4 to TRBJ2-2; TRBD1 is a possible D gene (5 bases). The germline V gene encodes CDR1 MRHNA and CDR2 SNTAGT. This CDR3 spans 14 amino acids. V gave up 4 bases and J gave up 3 bases, with 9 bases separating them. CDR3 loop: CASSVETDTGELFF. In nucleotides, the CDR3 is TGTGCCAGCAGTGTCGAGACAGACACCGGGGAGCTGTTTTTT.

The J gene is TRBJ2-1, the V gene TRBV6-5; 7 bases are shared with TRBD2. Germline CDR1 is MNHEY and CDR2 is SVGAGI. Trimming at V came to 2 bases and at J to 5 bases, leaving 6 bases not matched to a gene. The CDR3 extends over 15 amino acids. DNA of the CDR3: TGTGCCAGCAGTTACATAGCTAGCGGAGACAATGAGCAGTTCTTC. Protein sequence: CASSYIASGDNEQFF.

The genes are TRBV11-2 and TRBJ1-2; D not resolved. CDR1 is SGHAT and CDR2 is FQNNGV in the germline V gene. The CDR3 totals 14 residues. V was clipped by 0 bases and J by 1 base, with 6 bases between them. CDR3 DNA sequence: TGTGCCAGCAGCTTAGAGGCCAGTAACTATGGCTACACCTTC. As protein: CASSLEASNYGYTF. The full variable domain, rest sourced from reference TRBV11-2 and TRBJ1-2, is EAGVAQSPRYKIIEKRQSVAFWCNPISGHATLYWYQQILGQGPKLLIQFQNNGVVDDSQLPKDRFSAERLKGVDSTLKIQPAKLEDSAVYLCASSLEASNYGYTFGSGTRLTVV.

The rearrangement uses TRBV7-9 and TRBJ2-5; 12 bases align to TRBD1. The germline gives CDR1 SEHNR, CDR2 FQNEAQ (reference sequence). J lost 5 bases, V lost 2 bases, and 6 bases had no gene match. The CDR3 is 16 amino acids. This CDR3 is CASSLPGTGGRETQYF. The CDR3 nucleotides read TGTGCCAGCAGCTTACCCGGGACAGGGGGCCGCGAGACCCAGTACTTC.

The CDR3 loop is CASSQDSLAGHQETQYF. The CDR3 nucleotides are TGTGCCAGCAGCCAAGACTCCCTAGCGGGACACCAAGAGACCCAGTACTTC. This chain uses TRBV4-2 with TRBJ2-5, with 9 positions matching TRBD2. The CDR3 length is 17 residues. With V trimmed by 0 bases and J by 0 bases, 5 bases remained unmatched. Germline-derived CDR1 and CDR2 are LGHNA and YNFKEQ.

The chain uses TRBV27 and TRBJ1-5; 8 bases agree with TRBD1. Germline-derived CDR1 and CDR2 are MNHEY and SMNVEV (reference sequence). V trimming: 6 bases; J trimming: 2 bases; junction bases outside the gene matches: 6. CDR3 length: 15 amino acids. CDR3 nucleotide sequence: TGTGCCAGCAGAAAGGACAGGGTGGGCAATCAGCCCCAGCATTTT. Encoded protein: CASRKDRVGNQPQHF.

The V call is TRBV5-1, the J call TRBJ2-7, with D tentatively TRBD1 (6 bases). V dropped 4 bases and J dropped 3 bases, with 17 bases sitting between them. Germline values: CDR1 SGHRS, CDR2 YFSETQ. This CDR3 is built from 15 residues. CDR3 loop: CASSPVTGPGYEQYF. CDR3 coding DNA: TGCGCCAGCAGCCCAGTGACAGGTCCAGGCTACGAGCAGTACTTC.

The chain carries TRBV28 and TRBJ1-1; no clear D. Trimming pared 5 bases from V and 0 bases from J, leaving 7 bases between. The CDR3 has 13 amino acids. Germline V gives CDR1 MDHEN, CDR2 SYDVKM. In DNA form, the CDR3 reads TGTGCCAGCAGTCGACAAATGAACACTGAAGCTTTCTTT. The encoded protein is CASSRQMNTEAFF.

This clone showed up just once. The chain is built from TRBV11-2 and TRBJ1-3; D unclear. Trimming pared 5 bases from V and 0 bases from J, leaving 8 bases between. The germline CDR1 and CDR2 sequences are SGHAT and FQNNGV. The CDR3 has 14 amino acids. The CDR3 coding sequence is TGTGCCAGCAGCCCGCGTACCTCTGGAAACACCATATATTTT. Protein sequence: CASSPRTSGNTIYF.

The chain employs TRBV30 and TRBJ1-2; D gene ambiguous. V lost 4 bases and J 6 bases, leaving 15 bases between the germline ends. CDR1 is GTSNPN, CDR2 SVGIG, per germline (reference sequence). The length of the CDR3 is 13 residues. The CDR3 sequence is CAWNPQIRNGYTF. For the CDR3, the DNA is TGTGCCTGGAACCCACAGATAAGGAATGGCTACACCTTC. Full variable domain (rest looked up from reference TRBV30 and TRBJ1-2): SQTIHQWPATLVQPVGSPLSLECTVEGTSNPNLYWYRQAAGRGLQLLFYSVGIGQISSEVPQNLSASRPQDRQFILSSKKLLLSDSGFYLCAWNPQIRNGYTFGSGTRLTVV.

The chain couples TRBV25-1 to TRBJ2-1; D is possibly TRBD2 (6 bases). Trimming cost V 5 bases and J 7 bases, with 12 bases left between them. The CDR3 spans 13 residues. Germline lookup yields CDR1 MGHDK and CDR2 SYGVNS. The DNA of the CDR3 is TGTGCCAGCAGTCGGGCAGGGAGGAATGAGCAGTTCTTC. Its protein product is CASSRAGRNEQFF. Using reference TRBV25-1 and TRBJ2-1 for the parts outside the CDR3, the full variable domain is EADIYQTPRYLVIGTGKKITLECSQTMGHDKMYWYQQDPGMELHLIHYSYGVNSTEKGDLSSESTVSRIRTEHFPLTLESARPSHTSQYLCASSRAGRNEQFFGPGTRLTVL.

The rearrangement joins TRBV4-1 to TRBJ1-1, with 9 positions matching TRBD1. The ends lost 4 bases at V and 4 bases at J; junction bases unmatched: 7. From germline, CDR1 is MGHRA and CDR2 YSYEKL. The CDR3 has 15 residues. In nucleotides, the CDR3 is TGCGCCAGCAGCCCACAGGGGGCCCGTGTCACTGAAGCTTTCTTT. Residues: CASSPQGARVTEAFF.